One T cell receptor (beta chain) is described in this entry. The target antigen is unknown. These data are taken from a study of T cells expressing NK-cell markers. Study as a whole: Seven HCMV-seropositive donors and one seronegative donor made up the eight sequenced donors. Overall study findings and caveats: NKG2C+ dominant clonotypes from roughly 6 donors made up about 1.0-7.0% of CD8+ T cells. The leading position in the CD3+CD56-NKG2C+ fraction of a few donors also went to these clonotypes.

This CDR3 spans 17 amino acids. Germline values: CDR1 DFQATT, CDR2 SNEGSKA (reference sequence). UMIs were included in TCR beta cDNA generated by 5'RACE template switching. After re-calling the 5' RACE reads, TCRdb lists one entry per CDR3 protein, DNA absent. The repertoire shows about 300,000 distinct CDR3 sequences; the top ten hold about 4%. Sequenced input: blood T cells: a sorted CD56 or NKG2C T cell subset, CD4+ or CD8+ T cells, or bulk PBMC T cells (not recorded which). This TCR derives from a woman aged 18 to 75 in good health. This sequence joins TRBV20-1 and TRBJ2-1; TCRdb's D call, TRBD2, is unchecked because there is no DNA. CDR3 protein: CSASYLAGGNSYNEQFF.